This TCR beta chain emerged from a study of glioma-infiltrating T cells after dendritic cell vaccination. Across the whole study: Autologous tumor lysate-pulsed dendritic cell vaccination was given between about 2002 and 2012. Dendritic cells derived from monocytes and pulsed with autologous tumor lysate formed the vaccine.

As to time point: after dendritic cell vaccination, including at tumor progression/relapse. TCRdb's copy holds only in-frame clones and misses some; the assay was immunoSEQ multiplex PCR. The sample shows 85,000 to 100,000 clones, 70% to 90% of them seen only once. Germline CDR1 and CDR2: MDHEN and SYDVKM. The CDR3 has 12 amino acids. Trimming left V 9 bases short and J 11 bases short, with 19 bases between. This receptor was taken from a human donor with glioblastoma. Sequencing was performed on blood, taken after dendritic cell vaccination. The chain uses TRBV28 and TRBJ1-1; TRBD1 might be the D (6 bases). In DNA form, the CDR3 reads TGTGCCAGTAACAGGGAGCTGAAGAGGGCTTTCTTT. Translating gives CASNRELKRAFF.